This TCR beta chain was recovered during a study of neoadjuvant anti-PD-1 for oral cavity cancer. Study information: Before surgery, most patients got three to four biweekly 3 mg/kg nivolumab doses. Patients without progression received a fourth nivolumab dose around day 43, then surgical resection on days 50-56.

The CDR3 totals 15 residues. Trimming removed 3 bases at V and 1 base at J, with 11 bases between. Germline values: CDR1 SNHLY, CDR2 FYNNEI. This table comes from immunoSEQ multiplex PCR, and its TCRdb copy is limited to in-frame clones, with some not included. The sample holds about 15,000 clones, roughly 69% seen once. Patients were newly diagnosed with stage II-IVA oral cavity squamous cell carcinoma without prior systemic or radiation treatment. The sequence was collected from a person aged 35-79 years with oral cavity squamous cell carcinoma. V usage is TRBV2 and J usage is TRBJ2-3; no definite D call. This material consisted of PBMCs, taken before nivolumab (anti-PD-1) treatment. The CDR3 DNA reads TGTGCCAGCAGTGATATTCTTAAGGGCACAGATACGCAGTATTTT. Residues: CASSDILKGTDTQYF.